A single T cell receptor beta chain is shown here with its context. Its specificity is not known. The data stem from a study of T cell responses to AZD1222 COVID-19 vaccine. Data came from immunoSEQ multiplex PCR; TCRdb stores just in-frame clones and leaves some out. Found here are about 100,000 clones, about 90% of them singletons; the top ten hold around 5.9%. Findings of the study overall: Females made up more of the donors, who were largely white British, and clonal diversity may have come out too low.

J lost 2 bases, V lost 7 bases, and 7 bases had no gene match. Germline V gives CDR1 SNHLY, CDR2 FYNNEI. The CDR3 spans 14 residues. This TCR was recovered from an adult who received the AZD1222 COVID-19 vaccine. The rearrangement links TRBV2 to TRBJ1-2, with TRBD1 matching over 7 bases. Sequencing was performed on peripheral blood, taken 28 days after the second AZD1222 dose. For the CDR3, the DNA is TGTGCCAGCAAAGGTTGGGACAGCAACTATGGCTACACCTTC. This encodes CASKGWDSNYGYTF. The whole variable domain, filled in from reference TRBV2 and TRBJ1-2, reads EPEVTQTPSHQVTQMGQEVILRCVPISNHLYFYWYRQILGQKVEFLVSFYNNEISEKSEIFDDQFSVERPDGSNFTLKIRSTKLEDSAMYFCASKGWDSNYGYTFGSGTRLTVV.